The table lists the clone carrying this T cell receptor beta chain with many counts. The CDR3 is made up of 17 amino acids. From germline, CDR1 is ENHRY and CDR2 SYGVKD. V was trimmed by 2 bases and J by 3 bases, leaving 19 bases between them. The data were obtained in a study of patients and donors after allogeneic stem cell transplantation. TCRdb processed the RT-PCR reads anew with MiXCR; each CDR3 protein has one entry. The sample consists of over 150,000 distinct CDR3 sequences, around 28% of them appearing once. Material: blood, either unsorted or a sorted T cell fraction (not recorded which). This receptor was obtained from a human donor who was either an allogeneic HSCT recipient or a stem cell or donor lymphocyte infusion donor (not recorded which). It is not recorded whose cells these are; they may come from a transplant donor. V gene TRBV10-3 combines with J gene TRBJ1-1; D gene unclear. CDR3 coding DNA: TGTGCCATCAGTGAGGGGTCCTTGGTGGAGTTAGACACTGAAGCTTTCTTT. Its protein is CAISEGSLVELDTEAFF.